The 27 T cell receptor beta chains given below trace back to one sample, sequenced in a study of molecular identifiers for immune sequencing clone quantification. In TCRdb, the PCR reads were re-called with MiXCR into one record per CDR3 protein. This table holds a few hundred thousand distinct CDR3 sequences, under 30% found once. The sequenced material came from naive CD8+ T cells from blood, with Jurkat cell RNA spiked in. The subset was: FACS-sorted CD8+CD4-CCR7+CD45RA+ naive T cells. These receptor sequences come from a human donor in good health. Some libraries in this study had Jurkat cell RNA spiked in.

CDR3 residues: CATQEETQYF. As DNA, the CDR3 is TGTGCCACCCAAGAAGAGACCCAGTACTTC. This chain connects TRBV6-1 to TRBJ2-5; no clear D. V shed 10 bases and J shed 3 bases, with 6 bases lying between them. From germline, CDR1 is MNHNS and CDR2 SASEGT. The CDR3 contains 10 residues.

The genes are TRBV11-2 and TRBJ2-3, with D perhaps TRBD2 (6 bases). The V gene's germline CDR1 is SGHAT and CDR2 FQNNGV. The CDR3 has 15 residues. Trimming shortened V by 3 bases and J by 2 bases, and 12 bases separated the two germline ends. The CDR3 coding sequence is TGTGCCAGCAGCTTTCTGGACTACTACACAGATACGCAGTATTTT. Protein product: CASSFLDYYTDTQYF.

Comment on this clonotype: This may be a read error: a much more frequent sequence differs by one nucleotide. The J gene is TRBJ2-3, the V gene TRBV18; 7 nucleotides align to TRBD2. This CDR3 region has 16 residues. Per the germline V gene, CDR1 is KGHSH and CDR2 is LQKENI. The CDR3 sequence is CASSPSAGLGTDTRYF. The CDR3 nucleotides are TGTGCCAGCTCACCATCAGCAGGACTAGGTACAGATACGCGGTATTTT.

This clonotype has just a few counts. The V call is TRBV7-9, the J call TRBJ2-2, with D tentatively TRBD1 (6 bases). The CDR3 consists of 17 residues. CDR1 is SEHNR and CDR2 is FQNEAQ in the germline V gene (reference sequence). The ends were cut back, 3 bases at V and 7 bases at J, with 21 bases in the middle. The CDR3 DNA sequence: TGTGCCAGCAGCTTCACCGTGCCGCCCAGGGGATACGGGGAGCTGTTTTTT. Protein: CASSFTVPPRGYGELFF.

This clonotype showed up many times. V usage is TRBV30 and J usage is TRBJ2-4; possibly TRBD2 for D (6 bases). From germline, CDR1 is GTSNPN and CDR2 SVGIG (reference sequence). Trimming took off 2 bases at V and 1 base at J, with 6 bases between the two ends. This CDR3 has 13 residues. The CDR3 DNA reads TGTGCCTGGAGTCGGGGGGCCAAAAACATTCAGTACTTC. It codes for CAWSRGAKNIQYF.

This clonotype was recorded at least ten times. The V call is TRBV7-8, the J call TRBJ2-3; TRBD1 or TRBD2 may be the D gene (6 bases each). V lost 1 base, J lost 7 bases, and 27 bases lay in between. Germline CDR1 SGHVS, CDR2 FQNEAQ. The CDR3 spans 19 residues. CDR3 bases: TGTGCCAGCAGCTTAGGGCGCTTGACCGGGGGCCATAGTTGGAATACGCAGTATTTT. Amino acids: CASSLGRLTGGHSWNTQYF.

The chain carries TRBV4-1 and TRBJ2-7; 7 bases map to TRBD1. J lost 2 bases, V lost 0 bases, and 7 bases had no gene match. Germline V lookup: CDR1 MGHRA, CDR2 YSYEKL. The CDR3 has 16 residues. CDR3 sequence (DNA): TGCGCCAGCAGCCAAGATAACAGGGGCGCCCCCTACGAGCAGTACTTC. It translates to CASSQDNRGAPYEQYF.

The table lists this clonotype with a count of one. Since no conserved phenylalanine or tryptophan closes the CDR3, a read error is the likely cause. The J gene is TRBJ1-2, the V gene TRBV2; D is perhaps TRBD1 (6 bases). Per germline, CDR1 SNHLY and CDR2 FYNNEI. This CDR3 is 14 amino acids long. V shed 6 bases and J shed 4 bases, with 15 bases lying between them. For the CDR3, the DNA is TGTGCCAGCAGGACTAGGGGGGACCTCTATGGCTACACCTCC. Its protein product is CASRTRGDLYGYTS.

Concerning this clonotype: This may arise from a read error, as a much more abundant clone is one base away. V and J are TRBV6-5 and TRBJ1-1, with D tentatively TRBD1 (5 bases). Deletions cut 0 bases from V and 10 bases from J, with 15 bases between. From germline, CDR1 is MNHEY and CDR2 SVGAGI. CDR3 length: 14 residues. CDR3 residues: CASSYSSGGAVAFF. The CDR3 DNA follows: TGTGCCAGCAGTTACTCGAGCGGGGGTGCTGTAGCTTTCTTT.

V is TRBV4-3 and J is TRBJ2-7; no firm D call. The CDR3 contains 16 residues. The V end lost 1 base, the J end lost 3 bases, and 16 bases lay between the germline ends. Looked up from germline, CDR1 is LGHNA and CDR2 is YSLEER. CDR3 in DNA: TGCGCCAGCAGCCAAGGTCCGGGCCCTGGATACTACGAGCAGTACTTC. The encoded protein is CASSQGPGPGYYEQYF.

This clonotype was found many times. The gene calls are TRBV30 and TRBJ2-7; the D gene is possibly TRBD1 (7 bases). Between the trimmed V and J ends, which lost 2 bases and 6 bases, there was a span of 11 bases. Germline V gene sequence: CDR1 GTSNPN, CDR2 SVGIG (reference sequence). The CDR3 totals 12 residues. The CDR3 DNA reads as TGTGCCTGGAGTACCCAGGGGGGCGAGCAGTACTTC. Translation gives CAWSTQGGEQYF.

This clonotype was observed a few times. The gene calls are TRBV4-3 and TRBJ2-7; D is undetermined. CDR1 is LGHNA, CDR2 YSLEER, per germline. The V end was cut by 0 bases, the J end by 2 bases, with 8 bases between. This CDR3 comprises 14 residues. CDR3 loop: CASSQDVGPYEQYF. For the CDR3, the DNA is TGCGCCAGCAGCCAAGATGTTGGACCCTACGAGCAGTACTTC.

This chain links TRBV19 with TRBJ1-1; a possible D gene is TRBD1 (6 bases). Trimming took 5 bases from V and 7 from J, leaving 14 bases between them. The CDR3 totals 13 residues. In germline, CDR1 is LNHDA, CDR2 SQIVND (reference sequence). CDR3: CASSPGQHIEAFF. CDR3 coding DNA: TGTGCCAGTAGTCCCGGACAGCACATTGAAGCTTTCTTT.

In this sample, this clonotype turned up once. One junction end disagrees with the germline gene, perhaps due to a read error. The chain recombines TRBV2 with TRBJ2-7; 11 bases line up with TRBD2. The CDR3 runs to 15 residues. Germline loops: CDR1 SNHLY, CDR2 FYNNEI. In nucleotides, the CDR3 is TGTGCCAGCAGGGAAGGGACTAGCGGTTACTACGAGCAGTACTTC. Residues: CASREGTSGYYEQYF.

This rearrangement joins TRBV12-3 or TRBV12-4 to TRBJ1-5; TRBD1 might be the D (6 bases). The CDR3 is made up of 14 amino acids. V dropped 2 bases and J dropped 10 bases, with 15 bases sitting between them. This chain's CDR3 is CASSLMGQDFPQHF. The DNA of the CDR3 is TGTGCCAGCAGTTTAATGGGACAAGATTTTCCCCAGCATTTT.

Comment on this clonotype: This could be a read error, since a much larger clone is one nucleotide away. The chain uses TRBV21-1 and TRBJ2-4; no check of the table's D call, TRBD1, against the DNA was made. TRBV21-1 is a recognized pseudogene. CDR3 length: 14 residues. This CDR3 reads CACSPRAAKNIQYF. CDR3 coding DNA: TGTGCCTGCAGCCCAAGGGCGGCCAAAAACATTCAGTACTTC.

The table lists this clonotype with a few counts. The rearrangement joins TRBV27 to TRBJ2-7; 8 bases line up with TRBD2. The CDR3 consists of 16 residues. The V and J ends lost 4 bases and 5 bases, in that order; junction bases with no gene match: 13. Germline V gives CDR1 MNHEY, CDR2 SMNVEV (reference sequence). The CDR3 region is CASSSLTGTRAHEQYF. The CDR3 nucleotides read TGTGCCAGCAGTTCCCTCACCGGGACTAGGGCCCACGAGCAGTACTTC.

The chain carries TRBV24-1 and TRBJ2-7; the D gene could be TRBD1 or TRBD2 (5 bases each). Looked up from germline, CDR1 is KGHDR and CDR2 is SFDVKD. V was cut by 8 bases and J by 7 bases, with 17 bases left in between. The CDR3 loop spans 13 amino acids. The DNA for the CDR3 is TGTGCCACCAACGGACGGGGCACTAGGGAGCAGTACTTC. Protein: CATNGRGTREQYF.

As to this clonotype: A much larger clone lies one base from this, so it may be a read error. This chain links TRBV5-6 with TRBJ2-3; 11 bases fit TRBD1. Trimming cost V 7 bases and J 2 bases; bases outside gene matches: 9. CDR3 length equals 16 residues. Germline V gene sequence: CDR1 SGHDT, CDR2 YYEEEE. CDR3 sequence reads: CASGTGTGGLTDTQYF. CDR3 nucleotides: TGTGCCAGCGGCACCGGGACAGGGGGGCTCACAGATACGCAGTATTTT.

In regard to this clonotype: No conserved phenylalanine or tryptophan ends this CDR3, so it is likely a read error. This CDR3 is CASSQRQGVQPQHI. In DNA form, the CDR3 reads TGCGCCAGCAGCCAAAGGCAGGGGGTCCAGCCCCAGCATATT. This chain joins TRBV4-1 and TRBJ1-5, with 7 positions matching TRBD1. After removal of 2 bases from V and 7 bases from J, the junction contained 5 bases not matched to a gene. The CDR3 is made up of 14 amino acids. Germline assignment: CDR1 MGHRA and CDR2 YSYEKL.

The V and J genes are TRBV27 and TRBJ2-6, with TRBD1 identical over 9 bases. Losses at the gene ends were 2 bases for V and 0 bases for J; bases not matched to a gene: 8. The CDR3 extends over 19 amino acids. Germline V gives CDR1 MNHEY, CDR2 SMNVEV (reference sequence). For the CDR3, the DNA is TGTGCCAGCAGTTTAACGGGGACAGGGAAAAGCTCTGGGGCCAACGTCCTGACTTTC. It specifies CASSLTGTGKSSGANVLTF.

This clonotype was recorded many times. As DNA, the CDR3 is TGTGCCAGCACCTTAGGGGCTAGCGGCGGAGAGACCCAGTACTTC. Its protein product is CASTLGASGGETQYF. The chain links TRBV9 to TRBJ2-5, with 7 bases lining up with TRBD2. Germline lookup yields CDR1 SGDLS and CDR2 YYNGEE. The CDR3 has 15 residues. Losses at the gene ends were 6 bases for V and 4 bases for J; bases not matched to a gene: 12.

Regarding this clonotype: The conserved final phenylalanine or tryptophan is absent from the CDR3, which likely points to a read error. The chain combines TRBV4-3 with TRBJ2-7; D is uncertain. The CDR3 runs 13 residues. Deletions cut 0 bases from V and 3 bases from J, with 6 bases between. CDR1 and CDR2 (germline): LGHNA, YSLEER. The CDR3 DNA reads as TGCGCCAGCAGCCAAGATTACGGCTACGAGCAGTACTCC. Translating gives CASSQDYGYEQYS.

The J gene is TRBJ2-1, the V gene TRBV4-3; 9 positions match TRBD2. This CDR3 is built from 15 residues. J gave up 4 bases and V 4 bases, and 5 bases lay outside the gene matches. Germline loops: CDR1 LGHNA, CDR2 YSLEER. CDR3 bases: TGCGCCAGCAGCCCGTTAGCGGGAGAGTACAATGAGCAGTTCTTC. Its translation: CASSPLAGEYNEQFF.

The chain recombines TRBV20-1 with TRBJ2-7; TRBD2 might be the D (6 bases). Trimming left V 3 bases short and J 3 bases short, with 12 bases between. Germline-derived CDR1 and CDR2 are DFQATT and SNEGSKA (reference sequence). This CDR3 is 13 amino acids long. The CDR3 DNA sequence: TGCAGTGCTAGCGCGGGACTCGGCTACGAGCAGTACTTC. It encodes CSASAGLGYEQYF.

This clonotype was seen a handful of times. The chain is built from TRBV10-1 and TRBJ2-7; D is possibly TRBD1 (6 bases). CDR1 WNHNN and CDR2 SYGVQD come from the germline V gene (reference sequence). The CDR3 contains 13 residues. Trimming pared 6 bases from V and 3 bases from J, leaving 12 bases between. CDR3 nucleotide sequence: TGCGCCAGCAGCGCTGACAGGATCTACGAGCAGTACTTC. Its translation is CASSADRIYEQYF.

V gene TRBV24-1 combines with J gene TRBJ1-1; D is unclear. Germline CDR1 is KGHDR and CDR2 is SFDVKD. With 8 bases removed from V and 1 base from J, the gap between germline ends came to 10 bases. This CDR3 contains 13 residues. CDR3 nucleotides: TGTGCCACCAAACTCTCCTCGAACACTGAAGCTTTCTTT. It translates to CATKLSSNTEAFF.